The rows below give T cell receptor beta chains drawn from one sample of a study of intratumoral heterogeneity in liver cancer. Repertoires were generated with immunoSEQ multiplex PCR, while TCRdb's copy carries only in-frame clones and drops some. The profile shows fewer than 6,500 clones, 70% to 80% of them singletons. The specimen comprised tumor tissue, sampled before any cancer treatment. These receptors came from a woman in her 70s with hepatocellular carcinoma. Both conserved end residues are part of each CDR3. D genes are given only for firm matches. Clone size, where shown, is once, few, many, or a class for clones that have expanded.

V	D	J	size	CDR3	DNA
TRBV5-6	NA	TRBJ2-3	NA	CASSQITTDTQYF	TGTGCCAGCAGCCAAATCACAACAGATACGCAGTATTTT
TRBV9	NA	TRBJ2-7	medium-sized	CASSVGSRYEQYF	TGTGCCAGCAGCGTCGGGTCCCGATACGAGCAGTACTTC
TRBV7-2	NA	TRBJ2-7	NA	CASSVRRDPVYEQYF	TGTGCCAGCAGCGTCCGGAGGGACCCCGTGTACGAGCAGTACTTC
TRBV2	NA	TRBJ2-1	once	CASPEAPGGEQFF	TGTGCCAGCCCCGAGGCCCCCGGGGGCGAGCAGTTCTTC
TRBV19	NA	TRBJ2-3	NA	CASSIGRRADTQYF	TGTGCCAGTAGTATAGGGCGCAGGGCAGATACGCAGTATTTT
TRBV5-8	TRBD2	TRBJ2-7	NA	CASSFRTGGMTEQYF	TGTGCCAGCAGCTTTCGAACGGGAGGGATGACCGAGCAGTACTTC
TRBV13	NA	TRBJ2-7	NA	CASSPKTRLDEQYF	TGTGCCAGCAGCCCCAAAACCCGACTGGACGAGCAGTACTTC
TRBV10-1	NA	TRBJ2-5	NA	CASSRDGGGETQYF	TGCGCCAGCAGTCGGGACGGAGGAGGGGAGACCCAGTACTTC
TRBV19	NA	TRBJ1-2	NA	CASSTSGALNYGYTF	TGTGCCAGTAGTACCAGCGGGGCACTTAACTATGGCTACACCTTC
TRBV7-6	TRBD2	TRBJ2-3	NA	CASSLGGTRYTQYF	TGTGCCAGCAGCTTGGGAGGGACTCGGTATACGCAGTATTTT